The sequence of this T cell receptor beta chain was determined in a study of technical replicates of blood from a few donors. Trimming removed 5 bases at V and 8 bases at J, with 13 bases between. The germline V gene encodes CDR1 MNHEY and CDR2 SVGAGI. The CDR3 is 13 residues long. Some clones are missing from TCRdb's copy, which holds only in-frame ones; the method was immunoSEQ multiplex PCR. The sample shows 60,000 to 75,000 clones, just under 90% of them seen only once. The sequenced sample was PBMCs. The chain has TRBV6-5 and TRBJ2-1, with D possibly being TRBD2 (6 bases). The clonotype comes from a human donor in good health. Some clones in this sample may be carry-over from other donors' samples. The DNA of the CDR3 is TGTGCCAGCAGTGAAGCTAGCGACGATGAGCAGTTCTTC. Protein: CASSEASDDEQFF.